A selection of T cell receptor beta chains follows, all from one sample in a study of blood T cells in healthy people across ages. TCRdb processed the 5' RACE reads anew with MiXCR; each CDR3 protein has one entry. Among over 1,500,000 distinct CDR3 sequences, approximately 40% were seen once, and the ten largest hold more than 20%. What was sequenced was blood. Receptors were obtained from a human donor in good health. Each CDR3 is given without its conserved first and last residue.

TRBV20-1 | SAITYRERGNNEQF
TRBV20-1 | SASRGRGTTDTQY
TRBV6-2/TRBV6-3 | ASSLPSTRNEAF
TRBV12-3/TRBV12-4 | ASSPEGGWRTEAF
TRBV5-6 | ASSWVNRADEQY
TRBV6-1 | ASTSGHPYEQY
TRBV7-2 | ASSLAPLAGIDRHNEQF
TRBV6-5 | ASSEQGFHGYT
TRBV29-1 | SVLGPIEQY
TRBV4-1 | ASSQDRTGGTEAF
TRBV5-1 | ASSLRAGAGEQF
TRBV9 | ASSADRGGTEAF
TRBV9 | ASSADLGGNQPQH
TRBV5-1 | ASSSALAGQNEQY
TRBV6-4 | ASSDTGQGRSKGYT
TRBV20-1 | SARDSRTSTDTQY